The 12 T cell receptor beta chains presented below share a single source sample, sequenced in a study of T cell repertoires in cytomegalovirus infection. MiXCR was run by TCRdb on the reads, yielding one entry per CDR3 protein. Counted here are fewer than 400,000 distinct CDR3 sequences, 15% to 20% occurring once; the ten biggest clones make up roughly 9%. Sequencing was carried out using PBMCs. The receptors here all came from a human donor in good health (CMV status not recorded). Some clones in this sample may be carry-over from other donors' samples.

The chain recombines TRBV4-3 with TRBJ2-7, with TRBD2 matching over 11 bases. Germline V lookup: CDR1 LGHNA, CDR2 YSLEER. This CDR3 contains 15 residues. Germline trimming cut 0 bases from V and 4 bases from J; bases unmatched to any gene: 2. As DNA, the CDR3 is TGCGCCAGCAGCCAAGAGATAGCGGGAGGGTACGAGCAGTACTTC. Translation: CASSQEIAGGYEQYF.

This clonotype was seen a few times. The chain combines TRBV11-3 with TRBJ2-5; D is uncertain. This CDR3 is built from 15 residues. V shed 4 bases and J shed 0 bases, with 12 bases lying between them. Germline V gene data show CDR1 as SGHNT and CDR2 as YENEEA. CDR3 amino acids: CASSSGATYQETQYF. In DNA, the CDR3 is TGTGCCAGCAGCTCCGGTGCTACGTACCAAGAGACCCAGTACTTC.

The rearrangement uses TRBV20-1 and TRBJ1-5; D not certain. V shed 3 bases and J shed 5 bases, with 17 bases lying between them. CDR1 and CDR2 from the germline V gene are DFQATT and SNEGSKA (reference sequence). The CDR3 consists of 15 residues. CDR3 nucleotide sequence: TGCAGTGCTAGGGGAAGTGACAAGATATATCAGCCCCAGCATTTT. Residues: CSARGSDKIYQPQHF.

V gene TRBV12-3 or TRBV12-4 combines with J gene TRBJ1-4, with 7 bases aligning to TRBD1. The junction had 12 bases not matched to a gene; V was cut back by 4 bases and J by 7 bases. The CDR3 has 16 residues. CDR3 residues: CASSSPWTGGGEKLFF. In DNA form, the CDR3 reads TGTGCCAGCAGTTCCCCCTGGACAGGAGGGGGTGAAAAACTGTTTTTT.

The chain employs TRBV28 and TRBJ2-3; D remains unclear. This CDR3 has 13 amino acids. Trimming took off 8 bases at V and 2 bases at J, with 11 bases between the two ends. Germline lookup yields CDR1 MDHEN and CDR2 SYDVKM. The CDR3: CASVRPPTDTQYF. The DNA of the CDR3 is TGTGCCAGCGTCCGGCCCCCCACAGATACGCAGTATTTT.

This clonotype occurred many times. V usage is TRBV19 and J usage is TRBJ1-3, with D maybe TRBD1 (6 bases). Trimming cost V 2 bases and J 6 bases, with 20 bases left between them. Germline V gene data show CDR1 as LNHDA and CDR2 as SQIVND (reference sequence). The CDR3 totals 17 residues. The CDR3 DNA reads as TGTGCCAGTAGTATAAGCGAAGGACAGATCTATGAAAACACCATATATTTT. Translating it yields CASSISEGQIYENTIYF. The complete variable domain, with remaining parts taken from reference TRBV19 and TRBJ1-3, reads DGGITQSPKYLFRKEGQNVTLSCEQNLNHDAMYWYRQDPGQGLRLIYYSQIVNDFQKGDIAEGYSVSREKKESFPLTVTSAQKNPTAFYLCASSISEGQIYENTIYFGEGSWLTVV.

This clonotype has just a few counts. The chain couples TRBV2 to TRBJ1-1; D possibly corresponds to TRBD1 (6 bases). Trimming left V 4 bases short and J 5 bases short, with 11 bases between. Germline V CDR1 and CDR2: SNHLY, FYNNEI. The CDR3 runs to 13 residues. The CDR3 sequence is CASSVAGETEAFF. For the CDR3, the DNA is TGTGCCAGCAGTGTCGCAGGGGAGACTGAAGCTTTCTTT.

The chain uses TRBV19 and TRBJ2-3; D ambiguous. The germline CDR1 and CDR2 sequences are LNHDA and SQIVND (reference sequence). CDR3 size: 16 residues. V lost 5 bases and J 1 base, leaving 16 bases between the germline ends. CDR3 in DNA: TGTGCCAGTAGTTGGGCGGCCGGAATTGGCACAGATACGCAGTATTTT. This encodes CASSWAAGIGTDTQYF.

The sample holds many counts of this clonotype. The CDR3 DNA is TGTGCCAGCAGCCCCTCTGGAGGGGTGGTGGGTGAAAAACTGTTTTTT. As protein: CASSPSGGVVGEKLFF. The V gene is TRBV7-2, the J gene TRBJ1-4, with a tentative D call TRBD1 (5 bases). V lost 5 bases and J lost 7, with 20 bases in between. The CDR3 runs 16 residues. From germline, CDR1 is SGHTA and CDR2 FQGNSA.

This clonotype was counted many times. This rearrangement joins TRBV5-4 to TRBJ1-2; D perhaps matches TRBD1 (5 bases). This CDR3 has 14 residues. The V end was cut by 6 bases, the J end by 6 bases, with 18 bases between. The germline CDR1 and CDR2 sequences are SGHNT and YYREEE (reference sequence). The CDR3 is CASNPGRRRNGYTF. CDR3 bases: TGTGCCAGCAATCCGGGACGGCGGCGGAATGGCTACACCTTC.

This clonotype was seen a few times. The chain's CDR3 is CASSPTVWETQYF. Here the CDR3 DNA reads TGTGCCAGCAGCCCGACAGTTTGGGAGACCCAGTACTTC. V usage is TRBV6-2 or TRBV6-3 and J usage is TRBJ2-5, with D perhaps TRBD1 (5 bases). Trimming took off 6 bases at V and 5 bases at J, with 13 bases between the two ends. Germline CDR1 is MNHEY and CDR2 is SVGEGT. CDR3 size: 13 residues.

The sample holds many counts of this clonotype. The chain combines TRBV7-2 with TRBJ2-1; D gene unclear. This CDR3 is 16 amino acids long. V lost 3 bases, J lost 1 base, and 13 bases lay in between. The germline CDR1 and CDR2 sequences are SGHTA and FQGNSA. The CDR3 here is CASSFRSPLSYNEQFF. CDR3 nucleotide sequence: TGTGCCAGCAGCTTCCGGTCGCCTCTTTCCTACAATGAGCAGTTCTTC. The complete variable domain, with remaining parts taken from reference TRBV7-2 and TRBJ2-1, reads GAGVSQSPSNKVTEKGKDVELRCDPISGHTALYWYRQSLGQGLEFLIYFQGNSAPDKSGLPSDRFSAERTGGSVSTLTIQRTQQEDSAVYLCASSFRSPLSYNEQFFGPGTRLTVL.